This entry features one T cell receptor beta chain sequence. Germline lookup yields CDR1 PRHDT and CDR2 FYEKMQ (reference sequence). V shed 5 bases, J shed 5 bases, and the junction held 4 bases outside the gene matches. This CDR3 has 16 residues. Here immunoSEQ multiplex PCR was the method, and the copy in TCRdb shows in-frame clones only, minus some. Of 65,000 to 85,000 clones listed, roughly 88% are singletons. This specimen belongs to a study of T cell changes during pregnancy in multiple sclerosis. This specimen was peripheral blood, taken after pregnancy. The rearrangement links TRBV13 to TRBJ2-2; TRBD2 matches at 14 bases. This sequence originates from a female donor in good health, enrolled as a control in a pregnancy study. CDR3 in DNA: TGTGCCAGCAGCCAATGGACTAGCGGGAGGACCGGGGAGCTGTTTTTT. Translated, it gives CASSQWTSGRTGELFF.